The clone carrying this T cell receptor (beta chain) was counted only a few times. Its antigen is as yet unknown. This sample is drawn from a study of cytomegalovirus exposure and HLA in healthy donors. Study-level results: A missense DCLRE1C variant was associated with V- and J-gene trimming of TCR beta chains in a later analysis, and an independent cohort replicated the association. The study found most TCR sequences rare, yet found some public TCRs in many donors. In a later analysis, specific HLA alleles were associated with 15,000 to 20,000 TCR beta sequences at a 0.05 false discovery rate.

The CDR3 is 15 amino acids. Germline CDR1 and CDR2: SGDLS and YYNGEE. With 0 bases clipped from V and 4 bases from J, the junction kept 3 bases outside the gene matches. The PCR contained 60 Vbeta and 13 Jbeta primers. The assay was immunoSEQ multiplex PCR, and TCRdb's table has in-frame clones only and misses some. The sample carries about 120,000 clones, 80% recorded once. The V call is TRBV9, the J call TRBJ2-3; 9 bases line up with TRBD2. The sample was PBMCs. The sequence derives from a female donor in good health and CMV-seropositive. The CDR3 coding sequence is TGTGCCAGCAGCGTAGGAGTAGCGGGGGCAGATACGCAGTATTTT. Encoded protein: CASSVGVAGADTQYF.